This passage covers 14 T cell receptor beta chains from one sample sequenced in a study of cytomegalovirus exposure and HLA in healthy donors. PCR primers comprised 60 Vbeta and 13 Jbeta primers. Libraries were prepared by immunoSEQ multiplex PCR; TCRdb keeps only in-frame clonotypes and omits some of them. The sample has under 150,000 clones; over 60% are singletons. Sequenced: PBMCs. These receptors originate from a man aged 18 to 35 in good health and CMV-seronegative.

The chain links TRBV30 to TRBJ1-3; perhaps TRBD1 as D (6 bases). The CDR3 is 12 amino acids. V was pared by 0 bases and J by 10 bases, with 10 bases between. The germline V gene encodes CDR1 GTSNPN and CDR2 SVGIG (reference sequence). The CDR3 region is CAWSVPQGTIYF. DNA for the CDR3: TGTGCCTGGAGTGTACCTCAGGGGACCATATATTTT.

The chain couples TRBV5-8 to TRBJ2-5, with TRBD2 as a possible D gene (5 bases). CDR1 and CDR2 from the germline V gene are SGHTS and YDEGEE. The CDR3 runs to 14 residues. V was cut by 2 bases and J by 2 bases, with 10 bases left in between. For the CDR3, the DNA is TGTGCCAGCAGCTTTGTTGAGGGACAAGAGACCCAGTACTTC. Translation gives CASSFVEGQETQYF.

This chain links TRBV6-6 with TRBJ2-3, with a weak D call TRBD1 (6 bases). The germline CDR1 and CDR2 sequences are MNHNY and SVGAGI (reference sequence). This CDR3 contains 16 residues. V was shortened by 5 bases and J by 1 base, with 16 bases between the two germline ends. Here the CDR3 DNA reads TGTGCCAGCAGTCTCTCAGGGGTGGGGGGCACAGATACGCAGTATTTT. Translated, it gives CASSLSGVGGTDTQYF.

This clone showed up just once. The chain combines TRBV5-4 with TRBJ2-3; D is ambiguous. The V gene lost 3 bases and the J gene lost 6 bases, with 8 bases spanning the gap. Germline-derived CDR1 and CDR2 are SGHNT and YYREEE (reference sequence). The CDR3 is 12 amino acids. The CDR3 coding sequence is TGTGCCAGCAGCTCACAGCCCGATACGCAGTATTTT. Its translation is CASSSQPDTQYF.

This rearrangement joins TRBV7-2 to TRBJ1-5; TRBD1 matches 7 bases. There are 12 residues in the CDR3. In germline, CDR1 is SGHTA, CDR2 FQGNSA. The V gene end was trimmed by 5 bases and the J gene end by 9 bases; junction bases not matched to a gene: 4. CDR3 in amino acids: CASSTYRGPQHF. The CDR3, as DNA: TGTGCCAGCAGCACCTACAGGGGGCCCCAGCATTTT.

The gene calls are TRBV19 and TRBJ2-7; TRBD1 matches at 8 bases. This CDR3 region has 16 residues. Germline CDR1 is LNHDA and CDR2 is SQIVND (reference sequence). J lost 4 bases, V lost 7 bases, and 15 bases had no gene match. The CDR3 region has the DNA TGTGCCAGTAAGCGGACCCAACAGGGGGGTGCTTACGAGCAGTACTTC. It yields the protein CASKRTQQGGAYEQYF.

The rearrangement links TRBV6-1 to TRBJ2-1; 10 bases map to TRBD2. V lost 10 bases to trimming and J lost 7 bases; unmatched junction nucleotides: 10. Germline lookup yields CDR1 MNHNS and CDR2 SASEGT. CDR3 length equals 14 residues. CDR3 region: CATRGAGGLNEQFF. DNA of the CDR3: TGTGCCACCAGGGGAGCGGGAGGGCTGAATGAGCAGTTCTTC.

J is TRBJ1-2 and V is TRBV15, with D uncertain. This CDR3 region has 12 residues. Germline V gene lookup returns CDR1 LNHNV and CDR2 YYDKDF (reference sequence). Between the trimmed V and J ends, which lost 0 bases and 4 bases, there was a span of 3 bases. The CDR3 sequence: CATSRDSYGYTF. The CDR3 bases are TGTGCCACCAGCAGAGACTCCTATGGCTACACCTTC.

This clone has more than one count but fewer than ten. J is TRBJ2-7 and V is TRBV19, with TRBD2 as a possible D gene (6 bases). The germline V and J ends were trimmed by 1 base and 3 bases, with 13 bases remaining between them. Germline lookup yields CDR1 LNHDA and CDR2 SQIVND (reference sequence). The CDR3 covers 15 residues. In nucleotides, the CDR3 is TGTGCCAGTAGTATAGCCGCGGGGCTCGGCTACGAGCAGTACTTC. It is translated as CASSIAAGLGYEQYF. Full variable domain (outside the CDR3, taken from reference TRBV19 and TRBJ2-7): DGGITQSPKYLFRKEGQNVTLSCEQNLNHDAMYWYRQDPGQGLRLIYYSQIVNDFQKGDIAEGYSVSREKKESFPLTVTSAQKNPTAFYLCASSIAAGLGYEQYFGPGTRLTVT.

V is TRBV5-4 and J is TRBJ2-2; 7 bases match TRBD2. There are 15 residues in the CDR3. V trimming: 5 bases; J trimming: 6 bases; junction bases outside the gene matches: 10. Germline lookup yields CDR1 SGHNT and CDR2 YYREEE (reference sequence). CDR3: CASSSGLVPAGELFF. CDR3 bases: TGTGCCAGCAGTTCTGGACTAGTTCCGGCCGGGGAGCTGTTTTTT.

The chain joins TRBV9 to TRBJ2-1; possibly TRBD1 for D (5 bases). The germline CDR1 and CDR2 sequences are SGDLS and YYNGEE. The CDR3 spans 15 residues. Trimming stripped 3 bases from V and 0 bases from J, with 10 bases between. The CDR3 nucleotides read TGTGCCAGCAGCGCTGACAGTCCCTCCTACAATGAGCAGTTCTTC. As protein: CASSADSPSYNEQFF.

This chain connects TRBV29-1 to TRBJ1-4; TRBD1 is a possible D gene (6 bases). The CDR3 length is 13 residues. Germline V gene data show CDR1 as SQVTM and CDR2 as ANQGSEA. V was trimmed by 4 bases and J by 2 bases, leaving 8 bases between them. The CDR3 loop reads CSVGQGTNEKLFF. CDR3 in DNA: TGCAGCGTTGGTCAGGGGACTAATGAAAAACTGTTTTTT. Variable domain in full (rest from reference TRBV29-1 and TRBJ1-4): SAVISQKPSRDICQRGTSLTIQCQVDSQVTMMFWYRQQPGQSLTLIATANQGSEATYESGFVIDKFPISRPNLTFSTLTVSNMSPEDSSIYLCSVGQGTNEKLFFGSGTQLSVL.

V is TRBV29-1 and J is TRBJ2-7; 7 bases line up with TRBD1. Per germline, CDR1 SQVTM and CDR2 ANQGSEA. V shed 1 base, J shed 2 bases, and the junction held 5 bases outside the gene matches. CDR3 size: 14 residues. DNA for the CDR3: TGCAGCGTTGAAGTGACCCAGGGGGCCTACGAGCAGTACTTC. Translation gives CSVEVTQGAYEQYF.

The chain combines TRBV7-8 with TRBJ1-1, with TRBD1 matching over 11 bases. Germline V gives CDR1 SGHVS, CDR2 FQNEAQ. The J segment lost 4 bases and the V segment lost 0 bases, leaving 7 bases of the junction unmatched. The CDR3 is made up of 17 amino acids. This chain's CDR3 is CASSLAGQGDSGTEAFF. The CDR3 DNA is TGTGCCAGCAGCTTAGCGGGACAGGGGGACAGCGGCACTGAAGCTTTCTTT.